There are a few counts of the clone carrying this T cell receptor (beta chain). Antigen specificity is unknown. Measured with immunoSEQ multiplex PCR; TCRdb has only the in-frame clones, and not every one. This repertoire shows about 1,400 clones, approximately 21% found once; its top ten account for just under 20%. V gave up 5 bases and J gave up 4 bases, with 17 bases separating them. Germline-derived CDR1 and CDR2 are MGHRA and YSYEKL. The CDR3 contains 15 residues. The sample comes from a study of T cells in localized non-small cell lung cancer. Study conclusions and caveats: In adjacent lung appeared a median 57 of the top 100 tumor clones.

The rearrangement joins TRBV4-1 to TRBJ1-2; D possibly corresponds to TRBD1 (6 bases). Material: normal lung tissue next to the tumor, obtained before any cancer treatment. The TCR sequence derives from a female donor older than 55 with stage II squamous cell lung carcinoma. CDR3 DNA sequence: TGCGCCAGCAGCACGGAACAGGGTGGCGGCTATGGCTACACCTTC. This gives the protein CASSTEQGGGYGYTF.